Presented here are 23 T cell receptor beta chains from one specimen sequenced in a study of blood T cells in healthy people across ages. Next came a second PCR, run for about 7 to 12 cycles, which used a sample-barcoded 5' primer along with a J-beta primer mix. TCRdb analysed the 5' RACE reads with MiXCR anew, one entry per CDR3 protein. The table has roughly 680,000 distinct CDR3 sequences, approximately 49% seen once. The sequenced sample consisted of blood. These TCRs come from a woman aged 55-69 years in good health.

The chain recombines TRBV7-2 with TRBJ2-3; 7 bases are shared with TRBD2. Germline V lookup: CDR1 SGHTA, CDR2 FQGNSA. This CDR3 has 18 amino acids. V lost 5 bases and J lost 4; bases outside the gene matches: 18. The CDR3 is CASSPQISTSILADTQYF. The CDR3, as DNA: TGTGCCAGCAGCCCTCAGATCTCGACTAGCATTTTGGCAGATACGCAGTATTTT.

This clonotype was observed a few times. V is TRBV28 and J is TRBJ2-3, with TRBD2 matching over 8 bases. With 8 bases clipped from V and 0 bases from J, the junction kept 10 bases outside the gene matches. Germline assignment: CDR1 MDHEN and CDR2 SYDVKM. The CDR3 covers 16 residues. In DNA form, the CDR3 reads TGTGCCAGCGGGAGCGGGGGATCCTCTAGCACAGATACGCAGTATTTT. It encodes CASGSGGSSSTDTQYF.

In this sample, this clonotype turned up a few times. This chain joins TRBV20-1 and TRBJ2-5, with TRBD2 identical over 8 bases. The CDR3 is 14 amino acids. Per germline, CDR1 DFQATT and CDR2 SNEGSKA (reference sequence). J gave up 4 bases and V 5 bases, and 9 bases lay outside the gene matches. CDR3 DNA: TGCAGTGCTGATCGACCAAGCGGGGGAGAGACCCAGTACTTC. This codes for CSADRPSGGETQYF.

This clonotype was observed a few times. The rearrangement uses TRBV7-2 and TRBJ2-7; D is possibly TRBD1 (6 bases). This CDR3 spans 14 amino acids. Trimming removed 4 bases at V and 4 bases at J, with 14 bases between. Germline CDR1 reads SGHTA; CDR2 reads FQGNSA. The CDR3, as DNA: TGTGCCAGCAGCTGGCCAGGGGAAACGTACGAGCAGTACTTC. It is translated as CASSWPGETYEQYF.

The chain uses TRBV12-3 or TRBV12-4 and TRBJ1-6; a weak D match, TRBD1 (5 bases). CDR3 length: 12 amino acids. CDR3 DNA: TGTGCGGTTCAACGGGGGAATTCACCCCTCCACTTT. Translating gives CAVQRGNSPLHF.

The chain carries TRBV3-1 and TRBJ2-7; 8 nucleotides match TRBD2. Germline V gene data show CDR1 as LGHDT and CDR2 as YNNKEL (reference sequence). Trimming took 4 bases from V and 4 from J; bases not matched to a gene: 9. This CDR3 region has 15 residues. The CDR3 reads CASSRPAGEYYEQYF. The CDR3 DNA sequence: TGTGCCAGCAGCCGCCCAGCGGGAGAATATTACGAGCAGTACTTC.

The chain links TRBV29-1 to TRBJ2-1; the D gene is possibly TRBD1 (6 bases). Germline V gene lookup returns CDR1 SQVTM and CDR2 ANQGSEA. The CDR3 is made up of 16 amino acids. V dropped 0 bases and J dropped 0 bases, with 12 bases sitting between them. The CDR3 region is CSVEDRGSSSYNEQFF. The DNA of the CDR3 is TGCAGCGTTGAAGATAGGGGGTCTAGCTCCTACAATGAGCAGTTCTTC.

Notes on this clonotype: Germline and junction disagree at one end, which may indicate a read error. The J gene is TRBJ2-7, the V gene TRBV15, with D possibly TRBD2 on 6 matching bases. Germline values: CDR1 LNHNV, CDR2 YYDKDF (reference sequence). The CDR3 totals 16 residues. CDR3 sequence reads: CAASRGRAGLYNEQYF. CDR3 DNA sequence: TGTGCCGCCAGCAGAGGTCGGGCGGGACTGTACAATGAGCAGTACTTC.

V is TRBV20-1 and J is TRBJ2-1; D may be TRBD2 (6 bases). Germline-derived CDR1 and CDR2 are DFQATT and SNEGSKA (reference sequence). The CDR3 has 14 residues. The V gene lost 1 base and the J gene lost 2 bases, with 9 bases spanning the gap. CDR3 sequence: CSARGRLAYNEQFF. The CDR3 DNA is TGCAGTGCTAGAGGCCGACTAGCCTACAATGAGCAGTTCTTC.

A word on this clonotype: Its ends do not fully match the called genes, so a read error is possible. CDR3 amino acids: CACSRPGTGFGTYGYTF. CDR3 bases: TGTGCCTGCAGCCGTCCCGGGACAGGGTTTGGAACCTATGGCTACACCTTC. V gene TRBV14 combines with J gene TRBJ1-2; 9 nucleotides align to TRBD1. The germline V gene encodes CDR1 SGHDN and CDR2 FVKESK. CDR3 length: 17 amino acids. Drawing the rest from reference TRBV14 and TRBJ1-2, the complete variable domain is EAGVTQFPSHSVIEKGQTVTLRCDPISGHDNLYWYRRVMGKEIKFLLHFVKESKQDESGMPNNRFLAERTGGTYSTLKVQPAELEDSGVYFCACSRPGTGFGTYGYTFGSGTRLTVV.

The J gene is TRBJ1-6, the V gene TRBV7-9; a weak D match, TRBD1 (5 bases). Trimming took off 4 bases at V and 6 bases at J, with 10 bases between the two ends. CDR1 is SEHNR, CDR2 FQNEAQ, per germline (reference sequence). CDR3 size: 14 residues. CDR3 sequence: CASSSRAFNSPLHF. CDR3 nucleotide sequence: TGTGCCAGCAGCTCCAGGGCGTTTAATTCACCCCTCCACTTT.

V is TRBV2 and J is TRBJ2-1; D is unclear. CDR3 length equals 14 residues. The germline V and J ends were trimmed by 7 bases and 6 bases, with 16 bases remaining between them. The germline CDR1 and CDR2 sequences are SNHLY and FYNNEI. The DNA for the CDR3 is TGTGCCAGCACGGAGACCACTATTGGCAATGAGCAGTTCTTC. Translating gives CASTETTIGNEQFF.

This clonotype turned up a few times. The chain uses TRBV7-2 and TRBJ2-5; 10 bases align to TRBD2. Trimming removed 5 bases from V and 4 bases from J; junction bases left unmatched: 10. Germline CDR1 and CDR2: SGHTA and FQGNSA. The CDR3 covers 16 residues. DNA of the CDR3: TGTGCCAGCAGCCCCCCCGGACTAGCGGTTGGAGAGACCCAGTACTTC. This translates into CASSPPGLAVGETQYF.

This clonotype was counted only a few times. CDR3 residues: CASSKKGQYTDTQYF. The CDR3 bases are TGTGCCAGCAGCAAAAAAGGGCAGTACACAGATACGCAGTATTTT. V and J are TRBV21-1 and TRBJ2-3; TRBD2, the table's D call, was not compared with the DNA. TRBV21-1 is termed a pseudogene. The CDR3 has 15 amino acids.

The rearrangement links TRBV10-3 to TRBJ2-5; TRBD1 matches at 8 bases. The V gene's germline CDR1 is ENHRY and CDR2 SYGVKD. V lost 6 bases and J lost 7; bases outside the gene matches: 7. This CDR3 region has 13 residues. CDR3 bases: TGTGCCATCAGGGACAGGGCTGAGGGGACCCAGTACTTC. It is translated as CAIRDRAEGTQYF.

The rearrangement joins TRBV4-3 to TRBJ2-3, with 11 bases aligning to TRBD2. The ends lost 1 base at V and 3 bases at J; junction bases unmatched: 12. This CDR3 region has 19 residues. Per the germline V gene, CDR1 is LGHNA and CDR2 is YSLEER. CDR3 coding DNA: TGCGCCAGCAGCCAAGCCCCACAAACTAGCGGGAGAAGGACAGATACGCAGTATTTT. It codes for CASSQAPQTSGRRTDTQYF.

The chain employs TRBV24-1 and TRBJ2-7; 11 bases are shared with TRBD2. Germline values: CDR1 KGHDR, CDR2 SFDVKD. The V segment lost 3 bases and the J segment 7 bases; nucleotides outside the gene matches: 13. The CDR3 length is 17 residues. The CDR3 here is CATSDPGGLAEINEQYF. The CDR3, as DNA: TGTGCCACCAGTGATCCGGGGGGACTAGCGGAGATCAATGAGCAGTACTTC.

V and J are TRBV5-1 and TRBJ2-1; 13 nucleotides match TRBD2. The J call could be wrong; TRBJ2-7 is a better fit for the DNA end. CDR3 length: 18 amino acids. Germline assignment: CDR1 SGHRS and CDR2 YFSETQ. In DNA, the CDR3 is TGCGCCAGCAGCCTGGTACTAGCGGGAGGGCGCCTATACAATGAGCAGTACTTC. It translates to CASSLVLAGGRLYNEQYF.

Only a few counts were recorded for this clonotype. V usage is TRBV20-1 and J usage is TRBJ2-7; 9 positions agree with TRBD2. The CDR3 loop spans 12 amino acids. Germline V gene lookup returns CDR1 DFQATT and CDR2 SNEGSKA (reference sequence). DNA for the CDR3: TGCAGCCCAGCGGGAGGTTCCTACGAGCAGTACTTC. Translated, it gives CSPAGGSYEQYF.

A few counts support this clonotype. The chain combines TRBV14 with TRBJ2-7; 10 positions agree with TRBD1. V was clipped by 3 bases and J by 2 bases; unmatched bases: 7. This CDR3 spans 16 amino acids. CDR1 SGHDN and CDR2 FVKESK come from the germline V gene. The CDR3 DNA reads TGTGCCAGCAGCCAGGCGCCGGGACAGGGGACCTACGAGCAGTACTTC. It specifies CASSQAPGQGTYEQYF.

This clonotype appeared a few times. The genes are TRBV7-2 and TRBJ2-1; possible D gene TRBD2, 6 bases. The CDR3 is 15 amino acids. Germline CDR1 is SGHTA and CDR2 is FQGNSA. V gave up 4 bases and J gave up 0 bases, with 10 bases separating them. CDR3: CASSSETSSYNEQFF. The CDR3 DNA reads TGTGCCAGCAGCTCCGAGACTAGCTCCTACAATGAGCAGTTCTTC. Full variable domain (outside the CDR3, taken from reference TRBV7-2 and TRBJ2-1): GAGVSQSPSNKVTEKGKDVELRCDPISGHTALYWYRQSLGQGLEFLIYFQGNSAPDKSGLPSDRFSAERTGGSVSTLTIQRTQQEDSAVYLCASSSETSSYNEQFFGPGTRLTVL.

This clonotype was seen a few times. The CDR3, as DNA: TGTGCCAGCTCACCGAAAACGCCCAGGGGCGCAGATACGCAGTATTTT. Translation: CASSPKTPRGADTQYF. The chain combines TRBV18 with TRBJ2-3; D might be TRBD1 (6 bases). Trimming left V 3 bases short and J 4 bases short, with 17 bases between. Germline V gene lookup returns CDR1 KGHSH and CDR2 LQKENI. CDR3 length: 16 residues.

The chain is built from TRBV6-2 or TRBV6-3 and TRBJ2-1, with D possibly TRBD1 on 6 matching bases. The CDR3 runs 16 residues. CDR1 is MNHEY and CDR2 is SVGEGT in the germline V gene. V was shortened by 6 bases and J by 3 bases, with 18 bases between the two germline ends. CDR3 region: CASSASDSRFYNEQFF. The CDR3 DNA sequence: TGTGCCAGCAGCGCCTCGGACAGCCGCTTCTACAATGAGCAGTTCTTC.